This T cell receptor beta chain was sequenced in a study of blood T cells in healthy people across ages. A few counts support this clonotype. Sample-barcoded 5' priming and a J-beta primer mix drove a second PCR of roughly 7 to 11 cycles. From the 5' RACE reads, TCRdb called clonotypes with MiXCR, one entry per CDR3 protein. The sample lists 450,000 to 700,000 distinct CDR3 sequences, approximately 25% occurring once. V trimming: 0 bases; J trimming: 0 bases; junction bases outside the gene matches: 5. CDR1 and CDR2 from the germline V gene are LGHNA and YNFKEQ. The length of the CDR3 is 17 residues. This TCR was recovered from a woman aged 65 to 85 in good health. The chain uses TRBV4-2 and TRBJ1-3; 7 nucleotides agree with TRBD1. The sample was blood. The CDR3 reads CASSQETGKISGNTIYF. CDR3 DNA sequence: TGTGCCAGCAGCCAAGAGACAGGGAAGATCTCTGGAAACACCATATATTTT.